A selection of T cell receptor beta chains follows, all from one sample in a study of blood T cell repertoires in COVID-19. Using immunoSEQ multiplex PCR, the repertoire was profiled, and TCRdb retains in-frame clones only, with some absent. Of hundreds of thousands of clones in the sample, approximately 83% were seen once. Sequencing input: peripheral blood. The source is a woman aged 25 to 39 who had recovered from COVID-19. The CDR3 runs from the conserved cysteine through the conserved F or W. The D gene is left open where the match is weak. Only some rows state a clone size, as once, few, many or a class for expanded clones.

abundance	d_gene	len	v_gene	j_gene	CDR3aa	CDR3nt
.	.	15	TRBV6-5	TRBJ1-2	CASSYSWSNYGGYTF	TGTGCCAGCAGTTACTCGTGGAGCAACTATGGTGGCTACACCTTC
.	TRBD1	14	TRBV30	TRBJ2-7	CAWSGGTGGYEQYF	TGTGCCTGGAGTGGCGGGACAGGGGGGTACGAGCAGTACTTC
.	TRBD1	14	TRBV5-6	TRBJ1-1	CASSWDRGLTEAFF	TGTGCCAGCAGCTGGGACAGGGGTCTTACTGAAGCTTTCTTT
.	TRBD1	15	TRBV27	TRBJ1-5	CASTSQGAAGQPQHF	TGTGCCAGCACATCACAGGGGGCGGCGGGGCAGCCCCAGCATTTT
.	.	14	TRBV2	TRBJ1-6	CAGSLEGRNSPLHF	TGTGCCGGCAGCTTGGAGGGTAGGAATTCACCCCTCCACTTT
.	TRBD1	15	TRBV5-5	TRBJ1-4	CASSLWTGINEKLFF	TGTGCCAGCAGCTTGTGGACAGGCATTAATGAAAAACTGTTTTTT
.	TRBD1	17	TRBV7-9	TRBJ2-5	CASSLLLYRGRGETQYF	TGTGCCAGCAGCTTGCTTTTATACAGGGGGCGAGGAGAGACCCAGTACTTC
once	TRBD1	13	TRBV7-8	TRBJ2-1	CASRGDSPNEQFF	TGTGCCAGCAGGGGGGACAGCCCAAATGAGCAGTTCTTC
.	TRBD1	18	TRBV24-1	TRBJ2-3	CATSDIPGQGAFPDTQYF	TGTGCCACCAGTGATATACCAGGACAGGGGGCCTTCCCAGATACGCAGTATTTT
few	TRBD2	14	TRBV5-6	TRBJ2-1	CASSESGRVNEQFF	TGTGCCAGCAGCGAGAGCGGGAGAGTCAATGAGCAGTTCTTC
.	TRBD2	15	TRBV3-1/TRBV3-2	TRBJ2-1	CASSLSGGSYNEQFF	TGTGCCAGCAGCCTTAGCGGGGGGTCCTACAATGAGCAGTTCTTC
.	.	17	TRBV11-2	TRBJ2-3	CASSLDQKTASTDTQYF	TGTGCCAGCAGCTTAGATCAAAAGACAGCTAGCACAGATACGCAGTATTTT
.	.	14	TRBV29-1	TRBJ2-1	CSVEPGSTYNEQFF	TGCAGCGTTGAACCGGGTAGCACCTACAATGAGCAGTTCTTC
.	.	17	TRBV19	TRBJ2-6	CASRGSLQGAGANVLTF	TGTGCCAGTAGAGGAAGCCTACAGGGCGCTGGGGCCAACGTCCTGACTTTC
once	.	11	TRBV7-9	TRBJ2-7	CASSESYEQYF	TGTGCCAGCAGCGAGAGCTACGAGCAGTACTTC
.	.	13	TRBV30	TRBJ2-2	CAWRNGNTGELFF	TGTGCCTGGAGGAACGGTAACACCGGGGAGCTGTTTTTT
.	.	13	TRBV4-2	TRBJ2-7	CASSQFQGYEQYF	TGTGCCAGCAGCCAATTTCAGGGCTACGAGCAGTACTTC
.	.	15	TRBV5-1	TRBJ1-1	CASSDQDRMNTEAFF	TGCGCCAGCAGCGACCAGGACAGAATGAACACTGAAGCTTTCTTT
.	TRBD1	13	TRBV19	TRBJ2-7	CASSIDRGYEQYF	TGTGCCAGTAGTATCGACAGGGGATACGAGCAGTACTTC
.	TRBD2	16	TRBV3-1/TRBV3-2	TRBJ2-7	CASSQVIGGDTYEQYF	TGTGCCAGCAGCCAAGTCATCGGGGGGGATACCTACGAGCAGTACTTC